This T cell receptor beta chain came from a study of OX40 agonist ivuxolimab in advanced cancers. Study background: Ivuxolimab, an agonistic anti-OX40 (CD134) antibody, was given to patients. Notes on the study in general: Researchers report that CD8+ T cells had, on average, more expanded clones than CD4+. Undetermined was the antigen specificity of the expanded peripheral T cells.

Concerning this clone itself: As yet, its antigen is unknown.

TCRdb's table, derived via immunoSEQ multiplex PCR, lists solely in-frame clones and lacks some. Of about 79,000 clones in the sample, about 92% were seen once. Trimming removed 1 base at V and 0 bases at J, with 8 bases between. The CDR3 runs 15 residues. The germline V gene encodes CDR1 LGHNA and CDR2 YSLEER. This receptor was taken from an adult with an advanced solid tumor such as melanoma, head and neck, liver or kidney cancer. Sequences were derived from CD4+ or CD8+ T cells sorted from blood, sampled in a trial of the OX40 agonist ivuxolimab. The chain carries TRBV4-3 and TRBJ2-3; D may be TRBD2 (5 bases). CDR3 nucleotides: TGCGCCAGCAGCCAAGGAGGGTCCAGCACAGATACGCAGTATTTT. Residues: CASSQGGSSTDTQYF.